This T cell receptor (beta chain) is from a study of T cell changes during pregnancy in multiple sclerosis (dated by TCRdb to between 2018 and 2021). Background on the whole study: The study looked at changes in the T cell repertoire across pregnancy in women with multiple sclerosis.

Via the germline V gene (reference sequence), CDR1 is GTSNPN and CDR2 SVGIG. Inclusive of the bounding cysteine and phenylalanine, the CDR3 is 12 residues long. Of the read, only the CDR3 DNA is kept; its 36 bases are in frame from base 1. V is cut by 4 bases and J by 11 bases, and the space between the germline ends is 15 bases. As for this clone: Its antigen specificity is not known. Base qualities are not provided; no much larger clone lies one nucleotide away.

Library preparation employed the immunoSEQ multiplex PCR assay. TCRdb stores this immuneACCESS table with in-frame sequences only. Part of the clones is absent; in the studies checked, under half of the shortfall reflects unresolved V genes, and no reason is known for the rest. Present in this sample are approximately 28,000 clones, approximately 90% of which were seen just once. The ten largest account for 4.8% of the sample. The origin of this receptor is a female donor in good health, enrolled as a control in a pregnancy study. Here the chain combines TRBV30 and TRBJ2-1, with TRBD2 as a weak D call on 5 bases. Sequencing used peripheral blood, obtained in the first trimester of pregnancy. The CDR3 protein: CAWIAGLAKQFF. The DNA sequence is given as TGTGCCTGGATAGCCGGACTGGCGAAGCAGTTCTTC.